These T cell receptor beta chains were read from a single sample in a study of T-cell memory formation after mild COVID-19. One entry per CDR3 protein, called by TCRdb with MiXCR from the 5' RACE reads. The sample yields approximately 210,000 distinct CDR3 sequences, about 10% seen once. Sequencing was done on a sample of PBMCs or a T cell subset sorted from them (not recorded which). Source of these receptors: a man between 18 and 35 years old who had mild COVID-19 (a few samples of this study predate the infection). Cell type and time point are not known. CDR3s include the opening cysteine and the closing phenylalanine or tryptophan. D genes are given only for firm matches. The size of a clone is reported for some rows only, either as once, few or many, or as a class for expanded clones.

D gene	clone size	V gene	J gene	CDR3 DNA	CDR3 protein
.	few	TRBV4-2	TRBJ2-1	TGTGCCAGCAGCCTCCGGCGGGGAGATGAGCAGTTCTTC	CASSLRRGDEQFF
.	few	TRBV7-2	TRBJ2-4	TGTGCCAGCAGCTCGCTACGGGGGTTGGAAAACATTCAGTACTTC	CASSSLRGLENIQYF
.	few	TRBV29-1	TRBJ1-1	TGCAGCGTTGACAGGGGACCCGGAGAGGCTTTCTTT	CSVDRGPGEAFF
.	few	TRBV18	TRBJ2-1	TGTGCCAGCTCACCTAATCCTACCCTGGGTATATTGAAAGATGAGCAGTTCTTC	CASSPNPTLGILKDEQFF
TRBD2	many	TRBV12-3/TRBV12-4	TRBJ2-5	TGTGCCAGCAGCTCGAGGACTAGCGTAGAGACCCAGTACTTC	CASSSRTSVETQYF
.	many	TRBV29-1	TRBJ2-1	TGCAGCGTTGAAAATCAGGGGGGGCAGTTCTTC	CSVENQGGQFF
TRBD2	.	TRBV10-1	TRBJ2-2	TGCGCCAGCAGTCCGTCTAGCGGGGGGAAAAACACCGGGGAGCTGTTTTTT	CASSPSSGGKNTGELFF
.	.	TRBV7-2	TRBJ1-1	TGTGCCAGCACCTCGGGGAACACTGAAGCTTTCTTT	CASTSGNTEAFF
TRBD1	many	TRBV5-1	TRBJ1-1	TGCGCCAGCAGCTCGGGACAGGGGGGAACTGAAGCTTTCTTT	CASSSGQGGTEAFF
.	.	TRBV5-4	TRBJ2-2	TGTGCCAGCAGCGCGGACTATTCCACCGGGGAGCTGTTTTTT	CASSADYSTGELFF
TRBD1	few	TRBV7-9	TRBJ1-2	TGTGCCAGCAGCTTAGGTGGCGGGACAGGATTATATGGCTACACCTTC	CASSLGGGTGLYGYTF
TRBD1	.	TRBV2	TRBJ2-1	TGTGCCGGGGGGACAGGGGGTGGCTTTGAGCAGTTCTTC	CAGGTGGGFEQFF
TRBD2	many	TRBV12-3/TRBV12-4	TRBJ2-1	TGTGCCAGCAGTCTTTTCGGGGGGGCGGAGCAGTTCTTC	CASSLFGGAEQFF
.	many	TRBV7-2	TRBJ1-3	TGTGCCAGCAGCTTAGTATCCTGGGTTGGAAACACCATATATTTT	CASSLVSWVGNTIYF
.	.	TRBV7-6	TRBJ2-3	TGTGCCAGCAGCTTAGCAACAGGGAAGGTAGATACGCAGTATTTT	CASSLATGKVDTQYF
.	.	TRBV29-1	TRBJ2-7	TGCAGCGTTGAAGATCTAGGGGCCAAGGGGACCTACGAGCAGTACTTC	CSVEDLGAKGTYEQYF
.	many	TRBV5-6	TRBJ2-7	TGTGCCAGCCGATTGGGATGGGTTAACGAGCAGTACTTC	CASRLGWVNEQYF
.	few	TRBV20-1	TRBJ1-4	TGCAGTGCTAGGAGGAAGACGAGTGAAAAACTGTTTTTT	CSARRKTSEKLFF
.	few	TRBV7-2	TRBJ2-5	TGTGCCAGCAGCCTGAACACCGGGGGAGAGACCCAGTACTTC	CASSLNTGGETQYF
TRBD2	many	TRBV7-7	TRBJ2-3	TGTGCTAGCAGCTTAGCGGGGGCCTACACAGATACGCAGTATTTT	CASSLAGAYTDTQYF
.	few	TRBV6-5	TRBJ2-3	TGTGCCAGCAGTTATGGCTCTAGCACAGATACGCAGTATTTT	CASSYGSSTDTQYF
TRBD2	many	TRBV7-2	TRBJ2-5	TGTGCCAGCACAATGGGGGGGGAGACCCAGTACTTC	CASTMGGETQYF
.	few	TRBV5-1	TRBJ1-1	TGCGCCAGCAGCTACGGGGGCAACACTGAAGCTTTCTTT	CASSYGGNTEAFF
.	.	TRBV4-3	TRBJ1-1	TGCGCCAGCAGCCAAGAAAGCAGGAACACTGAAGCTTTCTTT	CASSQESRNTEAFF
TRBD2	many	TRBV2	TRBJ2-5	TGTGCCAGCAGTGAGGAGGCCCTTAGCGGGGAGACCCAGTACTTC	CASSEEALSGETQYF
.	few	TRBV10-3	TRBJ2-1	TGTGCCATCTCTTACGGAGACAATGAGCAGTTCTTC	CAISYGDNEQFF
.	.	TRBV30	TRBJ2-7	TGTGCCTGGAGTTTGGAGTACGAGCAGTACTTC	CAWSLEYEQYF
.	.	TRBV10-1	TRBJ2-2	TGCGCCAGCAGTGAGTCTGGTACCGGGGAGCTGTTTTTT	CASSESGTGELFF
.	.	TRBV27	TRBJ1-2	TGTGCCAGCAGTGCCCGCAGGGGTTGGAGCTTTGACGGCTACACCTTC	CASSARRGWSFDGYTF
TRBD2	few	TRBV7-9	TRBJ2-1	TGTGCCAGCAGCCAATTGAGACTAGCGGGGGTTGATGAGCAGTTCTTC	CASSQLRLAGVDEQFF
TRBD2	.	TRBV5-1	TRBJ2-3	TGCGCCAGCACGGGTTGGGCTAGCGGGGGTGAAGATACGCAGTATTTT	CASTGWASGGEDTQYF
.	.	TRBV4-2	TRBJ1-5	TGTGCCAGCAGCCAAGATGCGGTTAGCAATCAGCCCCAGCATTTT	CASSQDAVSNQPQHF
.	.	TRBV28	TRBJ1-1	TGTGCCAGCACTCAAGGGTTGTCTGAAGCTTTCTTT	CASTQGLSEAFF
TRBD2	few	TRBV5-1	TRBJ2-1	TGCGCCAGCAGAACCTTACGGGGGGGATGGTATGAGCAGTTC	CASRTLRGGWYEQF
.	.	TRBV12-3/TRBV12-4	TRBJ2-5	TGTGCCAGCAGTGCCAGGATCGGGGAAGAGACCCAGTACTTC	CASSARIGEETQYF
TRBD2	many	TRBV6-2/TRBV6-3	TRBJ2-1	TGTGCCAGCACCCTAGCGGGGGCCCCGCAGTTCTTC	CASTLAGAPQFF